Included here is one T cell receptor (beta chain) sequence, with context. Only in-frame clones appear in the TCRdb table, and some are missing; sequencing was by immunoSEQ multiplex PCR. The sample includes 170,000 or so clones, more than 85% of them seen just once. The data were obtained in a study of blood T cell repertoires in COVID-19. Study summary: The analysed material was cDNA or gDNA that came from T cells, B-cell-depleted T cells, or PBMCs.

The CDR3 is 15 residues long. CDR1 is SGHRS, CDR2 YFSETQ, per germline. V shed 3 bases, J shed 8 bases, and the junction held 9 bases outside the gene matches. This receptor was taken from a man aged 55 to 70 with COVID-19, enrolled during active disease. Sequencing was done on a sample of peripheral blood. This chain connects TRBV5-1 to TRBJ1-4; 8 bases match TRBD1. The CDR3 loop reads CASSSPDREAEKLFF. Here the CDR3 DNA reads TGCGCCAGCAGCTCCCCGGACAGGGAAGCCGAAAAACTGTTTTTT.